The entry below gives a single TCR beta chain sequence along with its context. The target antigen is unknown. TCRdb ran MiXCR on the reads and lists one entry per CDR3 protein. The sample has approximately 76,000 distinct CDR3 sequences; 35% to 45% are singletons. The CDR3 is 15 residues long. Germline V gene lookup returns CDR1 MDHEN and CDR2 SYDVKM. Trimming stripped 5 bases from V and 4 bases from J, with 15 bases between. This specimen comes from a study of T cell repertoires in cytomegalovirus infection. About the study: CMV infection together with matching HLA type was indicated by public TCR beta signatures. Study-wide results and limits: The ex vivo response showed dominance by HLA-C-restricted CMV-specific TCR beta clonotypes. The cumulative frequency of public TCR beta families identified carriers of CMV plus the relevant HLA.

The material was CD8+ T cells from cultured PBMCs, obtained from culture after CMV antigen stimulation. The clonotype comes from a human donor in good health (CMV status not recorded). Some clones in this sample may be carry-over from other donors' samples. The chain couples TRBV28 to TRBJ1-5; D is uncertain. Here the CDR3 DNA reads TGTGCCAGCAGTCTCAGACCAGGATCGAATCAGCCCCAGCATTTT. Encoded protein: CASSLRPGSNQPQHF.